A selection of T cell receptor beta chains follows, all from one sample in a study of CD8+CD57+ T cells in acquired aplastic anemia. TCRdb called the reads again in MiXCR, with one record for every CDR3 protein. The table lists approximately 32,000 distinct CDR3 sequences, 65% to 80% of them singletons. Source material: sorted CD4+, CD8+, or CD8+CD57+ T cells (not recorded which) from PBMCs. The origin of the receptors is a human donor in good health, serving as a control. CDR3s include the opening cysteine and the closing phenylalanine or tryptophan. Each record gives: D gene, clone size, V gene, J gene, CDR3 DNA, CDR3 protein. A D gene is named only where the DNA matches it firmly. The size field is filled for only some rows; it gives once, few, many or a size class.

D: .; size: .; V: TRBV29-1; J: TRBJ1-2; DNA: TGCAGCGCGGTGCGTGGGGGCTATGGCTACACCTTC; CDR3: CSAVRGGYGYTF
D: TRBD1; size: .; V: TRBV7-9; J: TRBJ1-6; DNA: TGTGCCAGCAGCACGACAGGGGGTAATTCACCCCTCCACTTT; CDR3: CASSTTGGNSPLHF
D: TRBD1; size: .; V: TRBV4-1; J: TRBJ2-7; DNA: TGCGCCAGCAGCCAAGCTGCGGGACAGGGGATCTACGAGCAGTACTTC; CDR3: CASSQAAGQGIYEQYF
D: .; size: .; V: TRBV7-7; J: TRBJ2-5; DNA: TGTGCTAGCAGCGTCGGGGAGACCCAGTACTTC; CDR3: CASSVGETQYF
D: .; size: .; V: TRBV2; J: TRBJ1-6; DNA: TGTGCCAGCAAGGGCTCCTATAATTCACCCCTCCACTTT; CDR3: CASKGSYNSPLHF
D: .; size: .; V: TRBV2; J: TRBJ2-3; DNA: TGTGCCAGCAGTGAGAGACAGAGCTTCACAGATACGCAGTATTTT; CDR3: CASSERQSFTDTQYF
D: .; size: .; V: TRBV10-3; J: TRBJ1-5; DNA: TGTGCCATCAGTGAGTCGGAGGGACAGCCCCAGCATTTT; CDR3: CAISESEGQPQHF
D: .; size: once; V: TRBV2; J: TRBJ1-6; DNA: TGTGCCAGCAGAACGATCCAGGCGTCGCTTTCACCCCTCCACTTT; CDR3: CASRTIQASLSPLHF
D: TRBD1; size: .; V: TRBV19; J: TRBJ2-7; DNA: TGTGCCAGTAGTGGAACAGGGACAGGGGAGAACGAGCAGTACTTC; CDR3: CASSGTGTGENEQYF
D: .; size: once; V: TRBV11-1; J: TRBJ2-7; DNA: TGTGCCAGCAGCTTAGCGGTTGGACCCAGCTCCTACGAGCAGTACTTC; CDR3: CASSLAVGPSSYEQYF
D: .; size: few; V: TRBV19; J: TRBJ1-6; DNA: TGTGCCAGTAGTACACAGGGAATTTCACCCCTCCACTTT; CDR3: CASSTQGISPLHF
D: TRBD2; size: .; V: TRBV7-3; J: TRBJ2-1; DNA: TGTGCCAGCAGTCCTAGCGGGGGGGCCCTGTACAATGAGCAGTTCTTC; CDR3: CASSPSGGALYNEQFF
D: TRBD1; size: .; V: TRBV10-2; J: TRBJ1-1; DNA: TGCGCCAGCCGTGAATGGCAGGGGGCAGATTTGACTGAAGCTTTCTTT; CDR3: CASREWQGADLTEAFF
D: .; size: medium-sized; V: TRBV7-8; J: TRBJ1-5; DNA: TGTGCCAGCAGCGAGGGAGATAGCAATCAGCCCCAGCATTTT; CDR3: CASSEGDSNQPQHF
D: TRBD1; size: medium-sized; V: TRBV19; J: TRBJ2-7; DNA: TGTGCCAGTAGTAAAGGGATAGACAGGGGATTTGCCTACGAGCAGTACTTC; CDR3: CASSKGIDRGFAYEQYF
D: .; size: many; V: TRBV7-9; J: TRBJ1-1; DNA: TGTGCCAGCAGTTTACCGGGGGGCACTGAAGCTTTCTTT; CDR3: CASSLPGGTEAFF
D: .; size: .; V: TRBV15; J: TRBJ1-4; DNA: TGTGCCACCAGCAGAGATCGGACTAATGAAAAACTGTTTTTT; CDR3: CATSRDRTNEKLFF
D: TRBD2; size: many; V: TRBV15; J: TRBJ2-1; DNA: TGTGCCACCAGCAGAGATCTCCAAGGCGGGGGGGCGCCGAATGAGCAGTTCTTC; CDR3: CATSRDLQGGGAPNEQFF
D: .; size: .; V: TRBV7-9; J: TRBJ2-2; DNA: TGTGCCAGCAGCTTTGTTCAACCGACCGGGGAGCTGTTTTTT; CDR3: CASSFVQPTGELFF
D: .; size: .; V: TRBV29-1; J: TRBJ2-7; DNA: TGCAGCGCTCGACGGTTGAGCTCCGACGAGCAGTACTTC; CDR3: CSARRLSSDEQYF
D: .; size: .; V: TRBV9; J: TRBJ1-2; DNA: TGTGCCAGCAGCGTAAGTCAGTCTAACTATGGCTACACCTTC; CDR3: CASSVSQSNYGYTF
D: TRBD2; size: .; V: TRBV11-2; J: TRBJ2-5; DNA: TGTGCCAGCAGCTTCTCCGGGACTAGCCGTACTCAAGAGACCCAGTACTTC; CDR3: CASSFSGTSRTQETQYF
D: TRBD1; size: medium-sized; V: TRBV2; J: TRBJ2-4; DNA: TGTGCCAGCAGTGAACAAACAGGGGAGAGCAAAAACATTCAGTACTTC; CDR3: CASSEQTGESKNIQYF
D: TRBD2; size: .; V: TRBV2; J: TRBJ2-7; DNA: TGTGCCAGCAGACTAGCGGGGGTCGAATCCTACGAGCAGTACTTC; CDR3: CASRLAGVESYEQYF
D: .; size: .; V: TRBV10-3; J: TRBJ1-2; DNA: TGTGCCACCGCGGAAAGCTACGGCTACACCTTC; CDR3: CATAESYGYTF
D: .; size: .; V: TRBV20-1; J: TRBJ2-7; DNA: TGCAGTGTTCTGCCTGCAATTACCGGGACAACCTACGAGCAGTACTTC; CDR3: CSVLPAITGTTYEQYF
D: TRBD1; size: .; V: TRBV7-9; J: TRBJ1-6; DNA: TGTGCCAGCAGCTCCCGGACAGGGCGCCCCACCCTCCACTTT; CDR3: CASSSRTGRPTLHF
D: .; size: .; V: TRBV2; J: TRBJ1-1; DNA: TGTGCCAGCAGCTTGGGACGGATGAACACTGAAGCTTTCTTT; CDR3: CASSLGRMNTEAFF
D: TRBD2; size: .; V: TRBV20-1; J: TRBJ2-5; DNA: TGCAGTGCTAGACCCGGAGGGAGGGTTCAAGAGACCCAGTACTTC; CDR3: CSARPGGRVQETQYF
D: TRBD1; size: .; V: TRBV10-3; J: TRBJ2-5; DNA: TGTGCCATCAGTGGACAGGGGGGCGGAGAGACCCAGTACTTC; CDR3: CAISGQGGGETQYF
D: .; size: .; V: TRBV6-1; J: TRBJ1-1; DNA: TGTGCCAGCAGTGTCGAGGGGTGGAACACTGAAGCTTTCTTT; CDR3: CASSVEGWNTEAFF
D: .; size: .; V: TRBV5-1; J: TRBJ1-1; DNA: TGCGCCAGCAGCTTGATGTACAGGGTGGACACTGAAGCTTTCTTT; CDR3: CASSLMYRVDTEAFF